The 10 T cell receptor beta chains below all came from one sample that was sequenced in a study of cytomegalovirus exposure and HLA in healthy donors. The PCR ran on 60 Vbeta and 13 Jbeta primers. The data were produced by immunoSEQ multiplex PCR, yet TCRdb's version contains in-frame clones alone and is incomplete. The table includes 150,000 to 200,000 clones, 81% detected once. Specimen: PBMCs. The receptor source for this set is a man younger than 35 in good health and CMV-seronegative.

The chain carries TRBV15 and TRBJ2-6; no clear D. Germline V gives CDR1 LNHNV, CDR2 YYDKDF (reference sequence). The CDR3 covers 17 residues. Trimming pared 1 base from V and 2 bases from J, leaving 12 bases between. CDR3 sequence: CATSRGARNTGANVLTF. The CDR3 bases are TGTGCCACCAGCAGAGGTGCTAGAAACACTGGGGCCAACGTCCTGACTTTC.

The CDR3 here is CASSRGSYGYTF. The DNA for the CDR3 is TGTGCCAGTAGTCGAGGGAGCTATGGCTACACCTTC. J is TRBJ1-2 and V is TRBV19, with no clear D. This CDR3 region has 12 residues. The V gene lost 5 bases and the J gene lost 4 bases, with 8 bases spanning the gap. Germline values: CDR1 LNHDA, CDR2 SQIVND (reference sequence).

This clone came up a few times. The chain recombines TRBV9 with TRBJ1-5; D is ambiguous. Trimming pared 0 bases from V and 4 bases from J, leaving 8 bases between. The CDR3 totals 14 residues. Germline V lookup: CDR1 SGDLS, CDR2 YYNGEE. In nucleotides, the CDR3 is TGTGCCAGCAGCGTAGGGACTATTAATCAGCCCCAGCATTTT. Protein sequence: CASSVGTINQPQHF.

This chain joins TRBV5-6 and TRBJ1-2; TRBD1 aligns across 7 bases. Germline CDR1 and CDR2: SGHDT and YYEEEE. Losses at the gene ends were 3 bases for V and 10 bases for J; bases not matched to a gene: 18. This CDR3 region has 16 residues. This CDR3 is CASSSLFPGQSPFYTF. The CDR3 DNA reads as TGTGCCAGCAGCTCACTGTTTCCGGGACAGTCTCCGTTCTACACCTTC.

The chain couples TRBV6-4 to TRBJ2-3; 10 bases line up with TRBD2. J was trimmed by 4 bases and V by 2 bases; bases with no gene match: 6. This CDR3 contains 16 residues. Per the germline V gene, CDR1 is MRHNA and CDR2 is SNTAGT. CDR3 protein: CASSDGIAGGPDTQYF. The CDR3 region has the DNA TGTGCCAGCAGTGACGGGATAGCGGGAGGACCAGATACGCAGTATTTT.

J is TRBJ1-1 and V is TRBV21-1. TRBV21-1 constitutes a pseudogene. This CDR3 has 12 amino acids. DNA for the CDR3: TGTGCCACCACCGCGGTGCACACTGAAGCTTTCTTT. This sequence encodes CATTAVHTEAFF.

This rearrangement joins TRBV29-1 to TRBJ2-4; the D is unclear. This CDR3 contains 14 residues. Germline loops: CDR1 SQVTM, CDR2 ANQGSEA. With 4 bases removed from V and 3 bases from J, the gap between germline ends came to 13 bases. DNA of the CDR3: TGCAGCGTTGTGGCCAGACTCGACAAAAACATTCAGTACTTC. As protein: CSVVARLDKNIQYF.

Concerning this clone itself: Other nucleotide sequences from this sample produce the same CDR3. The J gene is TRBJ1-2, the V gene TRBV25-1; 7 bases align to TRBD1. From germline, CDR1 is MGHDK and CDR2 SYGVNS. After removal of 4 bases from V and 2 bases from J, the junction contained 4 bases not matched to a gene. The CDR3 sequence is 14 residues long. The CDR3 DNA reads TGTGCCAGCAGTGGCCTGACAGGGAACTATGGCTACACCTTC. This codes for CASSGLTGNYGYTF.

The CDR3 coding sequence is TGCGCCAGCAGCCAAGATCTCTGGCGGTATGAAGCTTTCTTT. Encoded protein: CASSQDLWRYEAFF. The rearrangement uses TRBV4-3 and TRBJ1-1; D remains ambiguous. This CDR3 has 14 amino acids. Germline V CDR1 and CDR2: LGHNA, YSLEER. V lost 0 bases and J 7 bases, leaving 12 bases between the germline ends.

The chain couples TRBV7-9 to TRBJ1-1; a possible D gene is TRBD1 (5 bases). The length of the CDR3 is 15 residues. The germline V gene has CDR1 SEHNR and CDR2 FQNEAQ (reference sequence). The V and J ends lost 3 bases and 0 bases respectively, with 11 bases between them. CDR3 sequence: CASSFPPGVNTEAFF. CDR3 DNA sequence: TGTGCCAGCAGCTTCCCCCCGGGGGTGAACACTGAAGCTTTCTTT.